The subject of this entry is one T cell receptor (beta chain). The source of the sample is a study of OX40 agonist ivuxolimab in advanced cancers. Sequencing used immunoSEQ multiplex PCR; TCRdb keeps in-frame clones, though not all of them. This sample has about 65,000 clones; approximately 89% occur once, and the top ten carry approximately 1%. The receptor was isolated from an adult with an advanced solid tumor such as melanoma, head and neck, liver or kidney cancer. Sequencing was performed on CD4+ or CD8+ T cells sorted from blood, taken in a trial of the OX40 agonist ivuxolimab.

The CDR3 DNA reads TGTGCCAGCAGCTTGGTCACACAAGAGACCCAGTACTTC. This encodes CASSLVTQETQYF. The rearrangement uses TRBV11-2 and TRBJ2-5, with unresolved D. The germline CDR1 and CDR2 sequences are SGHAT and FQNNGV. The V gene lost 3 bases and the J gene lost 2 bases, with 7 bases spanning the gap. This CDR3 region has 13 residues.